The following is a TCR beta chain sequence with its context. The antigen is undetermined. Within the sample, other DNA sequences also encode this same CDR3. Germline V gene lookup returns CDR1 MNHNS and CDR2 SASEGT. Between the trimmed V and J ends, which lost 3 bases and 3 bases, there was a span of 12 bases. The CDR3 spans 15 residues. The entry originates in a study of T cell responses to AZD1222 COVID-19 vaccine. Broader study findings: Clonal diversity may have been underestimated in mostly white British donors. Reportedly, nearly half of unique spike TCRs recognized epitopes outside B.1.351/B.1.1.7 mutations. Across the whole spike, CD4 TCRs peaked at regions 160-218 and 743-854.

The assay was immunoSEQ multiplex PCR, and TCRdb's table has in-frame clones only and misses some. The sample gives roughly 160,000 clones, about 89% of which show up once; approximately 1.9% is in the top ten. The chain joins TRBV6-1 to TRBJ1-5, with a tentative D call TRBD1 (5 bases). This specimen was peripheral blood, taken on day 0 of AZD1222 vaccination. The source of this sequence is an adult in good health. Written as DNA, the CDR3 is TGTGCCAGCAGTGAGGTCGGGGGTTACAATCAGCCCCAGCATTTT. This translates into CASSEVGGYNQPQHF.